This T cell receptor beta chain comes out of a study of T cell responses to AZD1222 COVID-19 vaccine. This CDR3 contains 14 residues. The germline gives CDR1 SGHTA, CDR2 FQGNSA. V was pared by 5 bases and J by 5 bases, with 4 bases of the junction left unmatched. Remarks on this clone: This CDR3 is also generated by other DNA sequences in the sample.

Assay: immunoSEQ multiplex PCR; the TCRdb copy retains only in-frame clones and omits some. The top ten hold approximately 3% of the sample, which has approximately 180,000 clones, just over 90% seen once. This clonotype was obtained from an adult in good health. The rearrangement uses TRBV7-2 and TRBJ1-2; TRBD1 matches at 11 bases. The specimen was peripheral blood, collected on day 0 of AZD1222 vaccination. The CDR3 sequence is CASSEDRGPYGYTF. Here the CDR3 DNA reads TGTGCCAGCAGCGAGGACAGGGGGCCTTATGGCTACACCTTC.